The rows below give T cell receptor beta chains drawn from one sample of a study of vaccination and CD4 T cells after COVID-19. Antigens for these TCRs are unknown. One entry per CDR3 protein results from TCRdb running MiXCR on the PCR reads. Found here are about 25,000 distinct CDR3 sequences, approximately 49% of them singletons; the top ten hold under 6.5%. The specimen sequenced was CD4+ T cells from blood, cultured in vitro. The receptors shown here come from a human donor who had recovered from COVID-19. Both conserved end residues are part of each CDR3. D genes are given only for firm matches. A row's size may be missing; if present it is once, few, many or a size class.

TGTGCCAGCAGCAGGGGGCCGTACACTGAAGCTTTCTTT,CASSRGPYTEAFF,few,TRBJ1-1,TRBD1,13,TRBV2
TGTGCCAGCAGCGCCTCCTCTAGCGGGAGTAGCTACGAGCAGTACTTC,CASSASSSGSSYEQYF,NA,TRBJ2-7,TRBD2,16,TRBV11-2
TGCAGTGCTAGAGGCGCTAGCGGGAGGAATGAGCAGTTCTTC,CSARGASGRNEQFF,medium-sized,TRBJ2-1,TRBD2,14,TRBV20-1
TGTGCCAGCAGACAACAGGGCCACGAGCAGTACTTC,CASRQQGHEQYF,NA,TRBJ2-7,NA,12,TRBV28
TGTGCCAGCAGCAAGACTGTTAACTATGGCTACACCTTC,CASSKTVNYGYTF,NA,TRBJ1-2,NA,13,TRBV7-2
TGTGCCAGCAGCTCTCGAGTTGGGCCCATAGGGGGCTACGAGCAGTACTTC,CASSSRVGPIGGYEQYF,NA,TRBJ2-7,NA,17,TRBV7-9
TGCGCCAGCAGCTTTAACGAGGGATCAAGTGGCTACACCTTC,CASSFNEGSSGYTF,NA,TRBJ1-2,NA,14,TRBV5-1
TGTGCCAGCAGCTCGACAGGGGTAGGCTACGAGCAGTACTTC,CASSSTGVGYEQYF,NA,TRBJ2-7,TRBD1,14,TRBV7-2
TGTGCCAGCAGCTTAGTGGCTAGCGGGAAGGCCCAGTACTTC,CASSLVASGKAQYF,NA,TRBJ2-5,TRBD2,14,TRBV11-2
TGTGCCAGCAGAACTAGCGGGGGGGGAAACAATGAGCAGTTCTTC,CASRTSGGGNNEQFF,NA,TRBJ2-1,TRBD2,15,TRBV6-1
TGTGCCAGCAGCTTACGCGGGACAGGGGGCACCGGGGAGCTGTTTTTT,CASSLRGTGGTGELFF,NA,TRBJ2-2,TRBD1,16,TRBV7-2
TGTGCCAGCAGCTTAGACCGCGCCTACGAGCAGTACTTC,CASSLDRAYEQYF,NA,TRBJ2-7,NA,13,TRBV7-8
TGTGCCAGCAGCCGGACAGGGGGATCTGAAGCTTTCTTT,CASSRTGGSEAFF,NA,TRBJ1-1,TRBD1,13,TRBV28
TGTGCCAGCAGCTTAGGCCTGGCTTCCTACGAGCAGTACTTC,CASSLGLASYEQYF,NA,TRBJ2-7,NA,14,TRBV11-2
TGTGCCAGCAGTGGTTGGGACAGGGGGCCGGGAAATACGCAGTATTTT,CASSGWDRGPGNTQYF,NA,TRBJ2-3,TRBD1,16,TRBV27
TGTGCCAGCTGCCGGGACACAAGAAAGCCCCAGCATTTT,CASCRDTRKPQHF,NA,TRBJ1-5,NA,13,TRBV6-1
TGTGCCAGCAGCGAAAACCAGGGGTACACTGAAGCTTTCTTT,CASSENQGYTEAFF,NA,TRBJ1-1,NA,14,TRBV10-3
TGTGCCAGCAGCCCGGGGCGGGGAATCGAGGACCTGAGGGCCAAAAACATTCAGTACTTC,CASSPGRGIEDLRAKNIQYF,NA,TRBJ2-4,NA,20,TRBV7-8
TGCGCCAGCAGCTTCTCCCTAGCGGGCACAGATACGCAGTATTTT,CASSFSLAGTDTQYF,NA,TRBJ2-3,TRBD2,15,TRBV5-1
TGTGCCAGCAGTGAAAGGGCAAGGAATCAGCCCCAGCATTTT,CASSERARNQPQHF,NA,TRBJ1-5,NA,14,TRBV2
TGCGCCAGCAGCTCGATGACTAGCGGCCTCTCCTACGAGCAGTACTTC,CASSSMTSGLSYEQYF,NA,TRBJ2-7,TRBD2,16,TRBV5-1
TGTGCCAGCAGCCCCACTGGGGGGGGCTATAATTCACCCCTCCACTTT,CASSPTGGGYNSPLHF,NA,TRBJ1-6,NA,16,TRBV6-1
TGTGCCAGCAGTGACGGGGCAGACTATGGCTACACCTTC,CASSDGADYGYTF,NA,TRBJ1-2,NA,13,TRBV2
TGTGCCAGCAGTAGCGGGGGACTGGGACAAGAGACCCAGTACTTC,CASSSGGLGQETQYF,few,TRBJ2-5,TRBD2,15,TRBV6-1
TGCAGTGCTGGGGGCGGGACTAGCGGGAGCACATACAATGAGCAGTTCTTC,CSAGGGTSGSTYNEQFF,few,TRBJ2-1,TRBD2,17,TRBV20-1
TGTGCCAGCAGCTTAAGGGGGGCTTCCACTGAAGCTTTCTTT,CASSLRGASTEAFF,few,TRBJ1-1,NA,14,TRBV7-9
TGTGCCAGCAGTGAAGGCGGAGCTGTATTAGGAGAGACCCAGTACTTC,CASSEGGAVLGETQYF,NA,TRBJ2-5,NA,16,TRBV2
TGCAGTGCTAGTTTGTCTAGCGGGGCACAGTATTTT,CSASLSSGAQYF,once,TRBJ2-3,TRBD2,12,TRBV20-1
TGTGCCAGCAGTTCTGGACGGGGCCTCATCTCTCAAGAGACCCAGTACTTC,CASSSGRGLISQETQYF,NA,TRBJ2-5,NA,17,TRBV6-5
TGTGCCAGCAGCCCCGGCTACAGGGGGCGGAATCAGCCCCAGCATTTT,CASSPGYRGRNQPQHF,few,TRBJ1-5,TRBD1,16,TRBV6-1
TGTGCCACCAGCAGAGAGGGGGGGAACTATGGCTACACCTTC,CATSREGGNYGYTF,NA,TRBJ1-2,NA,14,TRBV15
TGTGCCAGCAGCTTAATGCAGTCTGGGGCCAACGTCCTGACTTTC,CASSLMQSGANVLTF,NA,TRBJ2-6,NA,15,TRBV11-3
TGTGCCAGCAGCCAAGATGGAACTAGGGGGGAGGAGACCCAGTACTTC,CASSQDGTRGEETQYF,NA,TRBJ2-5,NA,16,TRBV4-2
TGTGCCAGCAGTTTCACGGCTTATAATTCACCCCTCCACTTT,CASSFTAYNSPLHF,NA,TRBJ1-6,NA,14,TRBV12-3/TRBV12-4
TGCGCCAGCAGCTTGGGCCCGGGACAGTACTATGGCTACACCTTC,CASSLGPGQYYGYTF,NA,TRBJ1-2,TRBD1,15,TRBV5-1
TGTGCCAGCAGCTTAGCTAGCGGGGGATACGGTACGCAGTATTTT,CASSLASGGYGTQYF,NA,TRBJ2-3,TRBD2,15,TRBV7-2
TGCAGTACTAGCGGGGGGGCCGTGGGAGATACGCAGTATTTT,CSTSGGAVGDTQYF,NA,TRBJ2-3,TRBD2,14,TRBV20-1
TGTGCCAGCAGACCGACAGGGGAGTATGGCTACACCTTC,CASRPTGEYGYTF,NA,TRBJ1-2,TRBD1,13,TRBV6-1
TGCAGTGCTAGAGGAGTCCACGAGCAGTACTTC,CSARGVHEQYF,NA,TRBJ2-7,NA,11,TRBV20-1
TGCGCCAGCAGCTTGGCGGGGATCGAAGAGACCCAGTACTTC,CASSLAGIEETQYF,NA,TRBJ2-5,NA,14,TRBV5-1
TGTGCCAGTAGTATCCGAGGGGTCCCGGCCACCGGGGAGCTGTTTTTT,CASSIRGVPATGELFF,NA,TRBJ2-2,NA,16,TRBV19
TGTGCCAGCTTCCGGGGTATCCAAGAGACCCAGTACTTC,CASFRGIQETQYF,NA,TRBJ2-5,NA,13,TRBV18
TGTGCCAGCAGCTTAGTAGAAGCCTACGTTGAGCAGTACTTC,CASSLVEAYVEQYF,NA,TRBJ2-7,NA,14,TRBV7-2
TGTGCGAGTCTAGAGAGGGGATCCAAGGGGGAGACCCAGTACTTC,CASLERGSKGETQYF,NA,TRBJ2-5,NA,15,TRBV2
TGTGCCAGCAGTGTACAGGGGGAGATAGCCTACACCTTC,CASSVQGEIAYTF,NA,TRBJ1-2,TRBD1,13,TRBV6-1
TGTGCCAGCAGTTTAGAGGTCCCGAACACTGAAGCTTTCTTT,CASSLEVPNTEAFF,NA,TRBJ1-1,NA,14,TRBV12-3/TRBV12-4
TGTGCCAGTGGTGACAGGGGTCGCAATCAGCCCCAGCATTTT,CASGDRGRNQPQHF,NA,TRBJ1-5,TRBD1,14,TRBV2
TGTGCCAGCAGCCCACGCAGGGGACAGGAATCACCCCTCCACTTT,CASSPRRGQESPLHF,NA,TRBJ1-6,TRBD1,15,TRBV11-3
TGTGCCAGCAGTTACCGGTCTGGGGCCAACGTCCTGACTTTC,CASSYRSGANVLTF,NA,TRBJ2-6,NA,14,TRBV6-5
TGCAGTGCTAGTCCGCCGACAGGAAAGTTCTTC,CSASPPTGKFF,NA,TRBJ2-1,NA,11,TRBV20-1
TGTGCCAGCAGTTTTGCCCCACGTCAGCCCCAGCATTTT,CASSFAPRQPQHF,NA,TRBJ1-5,NA,13,TRBV12-3/TRBV12-4